The clone carrying this T cell receptor (beta chain) was seen a single time. What it binds is unknown. The data originate from a study of Ad26.COV2.S vaccination and SARS-CoV-2 variants. V lost 1 base and J lost 4; bases outside the gene matches: 4. Looked up from germline, CDR1 is LGHDT and CDR2 is YNNKEL (reference sequence). The CDR3 has 15 residues. Broader study findings: Ad26.COV2.S recipients had broader spike-specific TCRs (P = 0.0014). An underestimation of total T cell responses may have resulted from the TCR breadth and depth analyses. After vaccination, substantial breadth of spike-specific CD8+ and CD4+ responses was reported. Researchers reported similar non-spike TCR breadth in vaccine and placebo recipients.

Sequencing was performed with immunoSEQ multiplex PCR; in TCRdb, only in-frame clones are kept and a portion is missing. The sample yields around 100,000 clones, 60% to 85% seen once. The chain combines TRBV3-1 (or the pseudogene TRBV3-2) with TRBJ1-3, with 7 bases identical to TRBD1. This clonotype was obtained from a human donor who had recovered from COVID-19. Sequenced here: peripheral blood, sampled after recovery from COVID-19. The CDR3 region is CASSQGRGQGNTIYF. CDR3 in DNA: TGTGCCAGCAGCCAAGGAAGGGGGCAGGGAAACACCATATATTTT.